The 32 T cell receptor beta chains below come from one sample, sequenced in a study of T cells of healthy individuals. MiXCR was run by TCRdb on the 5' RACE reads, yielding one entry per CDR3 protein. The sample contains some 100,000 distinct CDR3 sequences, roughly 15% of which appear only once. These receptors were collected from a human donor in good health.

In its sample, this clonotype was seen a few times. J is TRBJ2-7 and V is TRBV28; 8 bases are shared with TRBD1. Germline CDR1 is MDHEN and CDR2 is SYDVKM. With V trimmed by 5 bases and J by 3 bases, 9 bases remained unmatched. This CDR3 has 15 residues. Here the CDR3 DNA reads TGTGCCAGCAGTCCGACAGGGGACTCTGTCTACGAGCAGTACTTC. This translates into CASSPTGDSVYEQYF.

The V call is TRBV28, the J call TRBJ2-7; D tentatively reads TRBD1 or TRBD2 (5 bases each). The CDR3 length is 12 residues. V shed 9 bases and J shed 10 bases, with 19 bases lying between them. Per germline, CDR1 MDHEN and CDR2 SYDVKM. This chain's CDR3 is CASRGPAALQYF. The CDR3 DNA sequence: TGTGCCAGTAGGGGACCCGCGGCCCTCCAGTACTTC.

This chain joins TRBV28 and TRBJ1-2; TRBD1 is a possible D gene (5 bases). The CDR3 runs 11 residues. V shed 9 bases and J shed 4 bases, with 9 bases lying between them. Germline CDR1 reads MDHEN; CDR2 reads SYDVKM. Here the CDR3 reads CARQGTYGYTF. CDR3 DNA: TGTGCCAGGCAGGGTACCTATGGCTACACCTTC.

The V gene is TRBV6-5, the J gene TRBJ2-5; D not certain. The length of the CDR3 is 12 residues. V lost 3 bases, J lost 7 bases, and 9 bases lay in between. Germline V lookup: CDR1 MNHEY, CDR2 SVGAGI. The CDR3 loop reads CASSYLTGTQYF. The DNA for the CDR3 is TGTGCCAGCAGTTATCTTACCGGGACCCAGTACTTC.

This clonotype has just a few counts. The CDR3 protein is CASSQNGGDGNTIYF. CDR3 in DNA: TGTGCCAGCAGTCAGAACGGGGGCGACGGAAACACCATATATTTT. The rearrangement joins TRBV6-1 to TRBJ1-3; D is possibly TRBD1 (6 bases). The CDR3 contains 15 residues. V dropped 5 bases and J dropped 4 bases, with 15 bases sitting between them. CDR1 and CDR2 from the germline V gene are MNHNS and SASEGT.

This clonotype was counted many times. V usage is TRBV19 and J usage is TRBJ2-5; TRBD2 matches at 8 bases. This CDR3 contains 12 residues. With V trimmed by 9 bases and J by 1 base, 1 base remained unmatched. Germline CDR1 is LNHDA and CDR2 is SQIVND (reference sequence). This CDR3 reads CASGGGQETQYF. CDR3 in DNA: TGTGCCAGCGGGGGGGGCCAAGAGACCCAGTACTTC.

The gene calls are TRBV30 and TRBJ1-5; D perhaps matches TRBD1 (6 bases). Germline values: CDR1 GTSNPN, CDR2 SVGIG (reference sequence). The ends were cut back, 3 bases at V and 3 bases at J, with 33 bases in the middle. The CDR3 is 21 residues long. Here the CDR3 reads CAWSRPFRGSVPQSVNQPQHF. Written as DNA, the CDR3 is TGTGCCTGGAGCCGGCCTTTCAGGGGCAGTGTCCCCCAATCGGTCAATCAGCCCCAGCATTTT.

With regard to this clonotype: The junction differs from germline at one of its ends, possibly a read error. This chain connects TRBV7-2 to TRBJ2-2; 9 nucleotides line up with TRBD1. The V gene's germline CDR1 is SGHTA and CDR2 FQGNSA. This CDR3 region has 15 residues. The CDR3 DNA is TGTGCCTGCAGCTCCGGGACAGGGTACACCGGGGAGCTGTTTTTT. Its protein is CACSSGTGYTGELFF.

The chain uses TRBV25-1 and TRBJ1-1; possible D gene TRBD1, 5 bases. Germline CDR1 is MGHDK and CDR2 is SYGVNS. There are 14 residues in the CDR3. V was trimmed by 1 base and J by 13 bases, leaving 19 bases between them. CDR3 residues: CASSESVGGGVGFF. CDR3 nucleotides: TGTGCCAGCAGTGAATCGGTCGGGGGAGGGGTCGGTTTCTTT.

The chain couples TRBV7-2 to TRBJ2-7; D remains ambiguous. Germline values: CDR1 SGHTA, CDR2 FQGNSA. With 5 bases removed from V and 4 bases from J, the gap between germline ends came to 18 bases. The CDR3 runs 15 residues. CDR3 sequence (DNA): TGTGCCAGCAGCCCCTCTGGGCCGGCGGATTACGAGCAGTACTTC. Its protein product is CASSPSGPADYEQYF.

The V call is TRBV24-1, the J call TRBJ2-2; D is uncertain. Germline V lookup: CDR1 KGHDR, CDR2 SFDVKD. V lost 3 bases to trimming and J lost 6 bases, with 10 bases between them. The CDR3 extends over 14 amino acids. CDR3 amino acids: CATSDDDWSGELFF. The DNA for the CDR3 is TGTGCCACCAGTGATGACGACTGGTCCGGGGAGCTGTTTTTT.

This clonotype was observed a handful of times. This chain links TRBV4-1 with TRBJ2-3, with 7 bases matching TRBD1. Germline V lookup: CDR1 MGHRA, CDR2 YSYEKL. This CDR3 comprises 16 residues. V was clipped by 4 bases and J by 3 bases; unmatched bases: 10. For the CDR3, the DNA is TGCGCCAGCAGCCGCTCGAACAGGGGCATGACAGATACGCAGTATTTT. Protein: CASSRSNRGMTDTQYF.

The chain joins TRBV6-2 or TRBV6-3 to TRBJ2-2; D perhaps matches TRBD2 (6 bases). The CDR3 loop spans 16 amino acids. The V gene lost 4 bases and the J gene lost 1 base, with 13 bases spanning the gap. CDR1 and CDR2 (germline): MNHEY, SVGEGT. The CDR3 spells CASSLRRAGNTGELFF. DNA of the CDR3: TGTGCCAGCAGTTTAAGACGAGCGGGGAACACCGGGGAGCTGTTTTTT.

CDR3 DNA sequence: TGTGCCATCAGTGAGGTCAGCGGCTACAATGAGCAGTTCTTC. This codes for CAISEVSGYNEQFF. The rearrangement links TRBV10-3 to TRBJ2-1, with D possibly being TRBD2 (5 bases). The CDR3 runs 14 residues. The V gene lost 2 bases and the J gene lost 3 bases, with 8 bases spanning the gap. The germline V gene encodes CDR1 ENHRY and CDR2 SYGVKD.

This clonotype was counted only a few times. The chain's CDR3 is CASSQPTRTPGTDTQYF. The DNA for the CDR3 is TGTGCCAGCAGCCAACCTACCAGGACCCCTGGCACAGATACGCAGTATTTT. This chain links TRBV3-1 with TRBJ2-3, with unresolved D. This CDR3 has 17 residues. Deletions cut 2 bases from V and 1 base from J, with 16 bases between. Germline V gene lookup returns CDR1 LGHDT and CDR2 YNNKEL (reference sequence).

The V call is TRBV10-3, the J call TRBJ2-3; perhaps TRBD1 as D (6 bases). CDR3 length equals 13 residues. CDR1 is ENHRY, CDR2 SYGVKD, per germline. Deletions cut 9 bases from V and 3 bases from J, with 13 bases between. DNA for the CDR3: TGTGCCATTCGGACAGTTGGGACAGATACGCAGTATTTT. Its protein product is CAIRTVGTDTQYF.

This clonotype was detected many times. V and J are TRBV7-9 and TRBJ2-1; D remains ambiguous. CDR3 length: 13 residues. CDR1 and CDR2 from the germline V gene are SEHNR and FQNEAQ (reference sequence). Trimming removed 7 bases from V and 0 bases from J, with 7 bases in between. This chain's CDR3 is CASNSPSYNEQFF. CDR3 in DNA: TGTGCCAGCAATTCTCCCTCCTACAATGAGCAGTTCTTC.

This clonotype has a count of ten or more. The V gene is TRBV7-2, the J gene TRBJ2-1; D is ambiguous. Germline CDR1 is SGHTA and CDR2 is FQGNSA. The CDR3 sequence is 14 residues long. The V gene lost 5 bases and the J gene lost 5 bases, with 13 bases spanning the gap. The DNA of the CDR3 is TGTGCCAGCAGCCCGTACACTACCCACAATGAGCAGTTCTTC. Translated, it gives CASSPYTTHNEQFF.

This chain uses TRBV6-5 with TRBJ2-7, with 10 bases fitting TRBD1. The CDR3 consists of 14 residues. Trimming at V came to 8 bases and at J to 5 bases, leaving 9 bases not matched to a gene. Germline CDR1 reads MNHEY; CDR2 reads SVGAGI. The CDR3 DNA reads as TGTGCCAGCGGTATCGGGACAGGGGTAGACGAGCAGTACTTC. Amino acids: CASGIGTGVDEQYF.

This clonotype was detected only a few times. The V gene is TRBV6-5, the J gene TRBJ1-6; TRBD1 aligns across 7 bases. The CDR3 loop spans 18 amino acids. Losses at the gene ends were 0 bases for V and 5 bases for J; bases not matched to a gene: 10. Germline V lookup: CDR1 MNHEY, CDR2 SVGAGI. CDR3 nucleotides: TGTGCCAGCAGTTACTCTTCCCGGGACAGCGCAAATAATTCACCCCTCCACTTT. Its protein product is CASSYSSRDSANNSPLHF.

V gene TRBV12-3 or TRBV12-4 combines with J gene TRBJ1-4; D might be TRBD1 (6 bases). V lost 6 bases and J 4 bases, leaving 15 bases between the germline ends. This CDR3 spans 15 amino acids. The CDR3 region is CASRPDRPRNEKLFF. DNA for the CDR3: TGTGCCAGCAGACCCGACAGGCCTCGTAATGAAAAACTGTTTTTT.

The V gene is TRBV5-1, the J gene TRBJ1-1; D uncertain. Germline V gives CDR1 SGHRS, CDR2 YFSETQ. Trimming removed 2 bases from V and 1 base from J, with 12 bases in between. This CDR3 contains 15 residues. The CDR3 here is CASSFGGIRNTEAFF. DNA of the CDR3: TGCGCCAGCAGCTTCGGTGGGATTCGGAACACTGAAGCTTTCTTT.

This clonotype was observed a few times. CDR3 amino acids: CASSTKQGVNTEAFF. CDR3 DNA sequence: TGTGCCAGCAGTACTAAACAGGGCGTGAACACTGAAGCTTTCTTT. The chain carries TRBV28 and TRBJ1-1, with D tentatively TRBD1 (6 bases). V lost 5 bases and J 0 bases, leaving 13 bases between the germline ends. The CDR3 totals 15 residues. Germline assignment: CDR1 MDHEN and CDR2 SYDVKM. The whole variable domain, filled in from reference TRBV28 and TRBJ1-1, reads DVKVTQSSRYLVKRTGEKVFLECVQDMDHENMFWYRQDPGLGLRLIYFSYDVKMKEKGDIPEGYSVSREKKERFSLILESASTNQTSMYLCASSTKQGVNTEAFFGQGTRLTVV.

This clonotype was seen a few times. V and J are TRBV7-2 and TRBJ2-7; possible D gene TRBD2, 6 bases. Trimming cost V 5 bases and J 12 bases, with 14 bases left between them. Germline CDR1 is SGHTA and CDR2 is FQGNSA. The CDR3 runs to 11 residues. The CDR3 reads CASSASGRRYF. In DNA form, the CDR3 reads TGTGCCAGCAGCGCTTCGGGGAGGCGGTACTTC.

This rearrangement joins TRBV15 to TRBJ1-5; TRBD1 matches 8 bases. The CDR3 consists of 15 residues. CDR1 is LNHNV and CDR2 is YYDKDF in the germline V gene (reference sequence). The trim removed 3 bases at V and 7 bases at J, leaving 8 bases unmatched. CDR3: CATSSPGGVDQPQHF. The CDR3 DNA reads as TGTGCCACCAGCAGCCCAGGGGGCGTAGACCAGCCCCAGCATTTT. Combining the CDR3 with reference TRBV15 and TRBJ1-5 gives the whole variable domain DAMVIQNPRYQVTQFGKPVTLSCSQTLNHNVMYWYQQKSSQAPKLLFHYYDKDFNNEADTPDNFQSRRPNTSFCFLDIRSPGLGDTAMYLCATSSPGGVDQPQHFGDGTRLSIL.

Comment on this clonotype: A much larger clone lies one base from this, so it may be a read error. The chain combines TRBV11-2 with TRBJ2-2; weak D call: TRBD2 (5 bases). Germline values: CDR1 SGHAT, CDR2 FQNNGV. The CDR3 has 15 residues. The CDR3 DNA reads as TGTGCCAGCAGCTTAGGAGCTACTAACACCGGGGAGCTGATTTTT. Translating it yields CASSLGATNTGELIF.

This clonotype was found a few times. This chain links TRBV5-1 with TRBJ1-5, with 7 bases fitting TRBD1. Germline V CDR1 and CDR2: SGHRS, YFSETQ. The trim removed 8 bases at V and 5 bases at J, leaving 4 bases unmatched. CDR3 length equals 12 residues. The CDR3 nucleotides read TGCGCCAGACAGGGGAAGGATCAGCCCCAGCATTTT. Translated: CARQGKDQPQHF.

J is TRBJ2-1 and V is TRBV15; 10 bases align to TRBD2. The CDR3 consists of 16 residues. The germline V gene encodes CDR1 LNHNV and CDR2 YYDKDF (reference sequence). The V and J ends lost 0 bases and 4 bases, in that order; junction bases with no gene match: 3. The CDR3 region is CATSRDNSGGYNEQFF. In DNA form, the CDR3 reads TGTGCCACCAGCAGAGATAATAGCGGGGGGTACAATGAGCAGTTCTTC.

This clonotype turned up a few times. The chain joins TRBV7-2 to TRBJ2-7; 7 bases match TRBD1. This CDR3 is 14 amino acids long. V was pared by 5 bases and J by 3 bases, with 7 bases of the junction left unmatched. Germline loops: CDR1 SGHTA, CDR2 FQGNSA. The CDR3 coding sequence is TGTGCCAGCAGCCAACGGGACAGCTTCTACGAGCAGTACTTC. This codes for CASSQRDSFYEQYF. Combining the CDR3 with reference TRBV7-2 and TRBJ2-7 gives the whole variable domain GAGVSQSPSNKVTEKGKDVELRCDPISGHTALYWYRQSLGQGLEFLIYFQGNSAPDKSGLPSDRFSAERTGGSVSTLTIQRTQQEDSAVYLCASSQRDSFYEQYFGPGTRLTVT.

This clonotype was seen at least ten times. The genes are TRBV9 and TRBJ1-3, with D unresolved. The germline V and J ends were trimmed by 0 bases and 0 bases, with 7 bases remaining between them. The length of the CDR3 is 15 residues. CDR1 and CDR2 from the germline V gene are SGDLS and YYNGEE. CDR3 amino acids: CASSVDPDSGNTIYF. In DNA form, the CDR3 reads TGTGCCAGCAGCGTAGACCCAGACTCTGGAAACACCATATATTTT.

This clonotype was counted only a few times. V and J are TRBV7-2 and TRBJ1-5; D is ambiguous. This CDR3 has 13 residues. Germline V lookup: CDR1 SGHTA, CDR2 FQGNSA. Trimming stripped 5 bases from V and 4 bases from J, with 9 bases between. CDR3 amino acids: CASSPDGNQPQHF. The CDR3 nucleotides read TGTGCCAGCAGCCCCGACGGGAATCAGCCCCAGCATTTT.

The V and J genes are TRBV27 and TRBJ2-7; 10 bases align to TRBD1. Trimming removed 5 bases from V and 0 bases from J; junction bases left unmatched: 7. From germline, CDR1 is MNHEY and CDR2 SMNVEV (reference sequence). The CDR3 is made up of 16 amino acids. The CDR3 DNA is TGTGCCAGCAGTAGGATCGGGACAGGGGACTCCTACGAGCAGTACTTC. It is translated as CASSRIGTGDSYEQYF.